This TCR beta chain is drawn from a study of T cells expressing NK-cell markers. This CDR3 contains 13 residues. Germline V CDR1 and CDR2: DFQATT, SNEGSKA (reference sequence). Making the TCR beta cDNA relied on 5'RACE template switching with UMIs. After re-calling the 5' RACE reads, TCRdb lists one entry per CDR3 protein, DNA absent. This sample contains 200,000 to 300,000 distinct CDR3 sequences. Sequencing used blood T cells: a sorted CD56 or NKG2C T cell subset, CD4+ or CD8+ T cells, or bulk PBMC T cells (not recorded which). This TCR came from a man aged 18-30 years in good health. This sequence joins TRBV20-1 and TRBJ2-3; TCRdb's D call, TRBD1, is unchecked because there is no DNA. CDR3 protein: CSAPVRGADTQYF.